The 4 T cell receptor beta chains reported below all come from one sample, sequenced in a study of early T cells in non-severe SARS-CoV-2 infection. TCRdb re-called the 5' RACE reads through MiXCR, storing one row per CDR3 protein. This sample has about 35,000 distinct CDR3 sequences, with around 7% found just once. The specimen sequenced was whole blood. All receptors derive from an adult who was a healthcare worker with PCR-confirmed SARS-CoV-2 infection or an uninfected control (not recorded which).

By its share, this clonotype is medium-sized. The chain combines TRBV9 with TRBJ2-7; 12 bases are a match to TRBD2. Germline trimming cut 3 bases from V and 3 bases from J; bases unmatched to any gene: 1. The CDR3 totals 14 residues. Germline V lookup: CDR1 SGDLS, CDR2 YYNGEE. The CDR3 bases are TGTGCCAGCAGCGAGGGACTAGCGGGCTACGAGCAGTACTTC. This sequence encodes CASSEGLAGYEQYF. Together with reference TRBV9 and TRBJ2-7, the CDR3 gives the full variable domain: DSGVTQTPKHLITATGQRVTLRCSPRSGDLSVYWYQQSLDQGLQFLIQYYNGEERAKGNILERFSAQQFPDLHSELNLSSLELGDSALYFCASSEGLAGYEQYFGPGTRLTVT.

This clonotype is categorized as medium-sized. J is TRBJ1-1 and V is TRBV20-1; 11 positions match TRBD1. V shed 6 bases, J shed 3 bases, and the junction held 6 bases outside the gene matches. The germline V gene has CDR1 DFQATT and CDR2 SNEGSKA (reference sequence). CDR3 length: 14 residues. The CDR3, as DNA: TGCAGTGCCAAACCGGGACAGGGGGACACTGAAGCTTTCTTT. Residues: CSAKPGQGDTEAFF.

This clonotype was seen only a few times. The CDR3 DNA follows: TGTGCCTGGAGCACACGAGGCCTATACAATCAGCCCCAGCATTTT. Translated, it gives CAWSTRGLYNQPQHF. The V call is TRBV30, the J call TRBJ1-5; D gene ambiguous. Trimming removed 3 bases from V and 3 bases from J, with 15 bases in between. The germline V gene encodes CDR1 GTSNPN and CDR2 SVGIG (reference sequence). The CDR3 sequence is 15 residues long.

This clonotype was detected only a few times. The genes are TRBV7-6 and TRBJ2-5; D may correspond to TRBD1 or TRBD2 (5 bases each). The CDR3 runs to 15 residues. CDR1 SGHVS and CDR2 FNYEAQ come from the germline V gene. V dropped 1 base and J dropped 1 base, with 10 bases sitting between them. The CDR3 region has the DNA TGTGCCAGCAGCTTAGGTGTCGGGACCCAAGAGACCCAGTACTTC. This gives the protein CASSLGVGTQETQYF.